This TCR beta chain was found in a study of blood T cell repertoires in COVID-19 (dated by TCRdb to about 2020). About the full investigation: The collaborator samples originated in the United States, Italy and Spain and spanned the acute and convalescent phases of COVID-19. HLA class I and class II types, where available, came from metadata supplied by the sample provider rather than from assay-based typing. The material from the prospective study consisted of cDNA or gDNA derived from T cells, B-cell-depleted T cells, or PBMCs. The dataset comprised deeply sampled blood TCRbeta repertoires from subjects exposed to, actively infected with, or recovered from COVID-19. A de-identified subject ID, COVID-19 status, age in years and sex were almost always included in the sample metadata. The samples were drawn from the first 160 participants of the ongoing ImmuneRACE study and from 950 to 1,500 subjects provided by 6 global collaborators. The repertoires were released in a freely available public database intended as a resource for research on the immune response to SARS-CoV-2. The paper's findings and limits, for the study overall: How much clinical and demographic metadata was included differed by source and by participant, and the metadata was provided uncurated.

TCRbeta CDR3 regions were amplified from genomic DNA by means of the immunoSEQ Assay, a bias-controlled multiplex PCR. From the authors' description of their analysis: The number of nucleated cells in each sample was estimated from the amplification of reference gene primers within the assay. To quantify the absolute abundance of each unique TCRbeta CDR3 rearrangement, sequence reads were collapsed and filtered. Productive Simpson clonality was computed per sample as the square root of Simpson's diversity index over productive rearrangements. The clones in this table, taken by TCRdb from immuneACCESS, are in-frame only. Not every clone is retained; where verified, under half of the shortfall comes from an unresolved V gene, and the cause of the rest is unknown. V, J and clone size are those of that table, while D and trimming were read from the DNA. Here the sample has around 330,000 clones; around 90% occur a single time. Approximately 9% of the sample comes from the top ten.

V drops 3 bases and J drops 4 bases, leaving 9 bases in between. The CDR3, from cysteine to phenylalanine, totals 13 residues. Only the CDR3 portion is preserved as DNA: 39 bases, with reading frame beginning at the first base. For CDR1 and CDR2, the germline V gene lists SGHTA and FQGNSA. Participants in the prospective study were enrolled through a virtual design, were aged roughly 18 to 100 years, and lived in under 25 United States geographic areas. In the prospective study, participants were assigned to cohorts based on the clinical history participants reported in a screening survey and a study questionnaire. For ImmuneRACE Cohort 3, a participant was defined as recovered based on two consecutive negative NP/OP PCR tests, clearance by a healthcare professional, or resolution of symptoms. In the prospective study, whole blood, serum and a nasopharyngeal or oropharyngeal swab were collected from each participant by mobile phlebotomists. Prospective study participants could optionally give additional blood draws and questionnaires over an approximately 2-month period. Prospective study blood samples were shipped either frozen or at room temperature before DNA extraction.

For this clone: No cognate antigen has been identified for it. Base qualities are missing; no much larger clone stands one base away.

This receptor chain uses TRBV7-2 and TRBJ2-5, with no confidently assigned D gene. Input material: PBMCs or T cells enriched from blood (not recorded which). This receptor was identified in a woman aged 18 to 35 who had recovered from COVID-19. The DNA sequence is as follows: TGTGCCAGCAGCTTGCAAACCGGAGAGACCCAGTACTTC. Its protein is CASSLQTGETQYF.